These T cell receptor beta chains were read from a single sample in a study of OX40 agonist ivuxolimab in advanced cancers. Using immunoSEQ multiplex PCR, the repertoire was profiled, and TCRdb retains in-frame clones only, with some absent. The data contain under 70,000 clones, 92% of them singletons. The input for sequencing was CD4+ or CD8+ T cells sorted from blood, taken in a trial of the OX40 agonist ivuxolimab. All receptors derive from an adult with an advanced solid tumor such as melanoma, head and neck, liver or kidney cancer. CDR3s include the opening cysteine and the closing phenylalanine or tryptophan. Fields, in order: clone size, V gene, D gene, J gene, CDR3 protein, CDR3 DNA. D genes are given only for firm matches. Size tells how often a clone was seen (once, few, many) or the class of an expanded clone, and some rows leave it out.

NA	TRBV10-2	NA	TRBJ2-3	CASRGSLTDTQYF	TGCGCCAGCAGGGGGTCTCTCACAGATACGCAGTATTTT
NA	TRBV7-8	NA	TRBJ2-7	CASSLARDVFSYEQYF	TGTGCCAGCAGCTTAGCGAGGGACGTCTTCTCCTACGAGCAGTACTTC
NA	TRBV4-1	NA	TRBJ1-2	CASSQLVGGSYGYTF	TGCGCCAGCAGCCAGTTGGTTGGGGGCTCCTATGGCTACACCTTC
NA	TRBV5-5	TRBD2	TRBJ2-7	CASSLEGLAGDEQYF	TGTGCCAGCAGCTTGGAGGGACTAGCGGGGGACGAGCAGTACTTC
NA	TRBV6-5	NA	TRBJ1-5	CASSYSAGDAQPQHF	TGTGCCAGCAGTTACTCAGCGGGGGATGCTCAGCCCCAGCATTTT
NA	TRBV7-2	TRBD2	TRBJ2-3	CASSLGIAGFDTQYF	TGTGCCAGCAGCTTAGGGATAGCGGGTTTCGATACGCAGTATTTT
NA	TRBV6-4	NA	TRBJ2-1	CASRNREVDNEQFF	TGTGCCAGCAGAAACAGGGAAGTGGACAATGAGCAGTTCTTC
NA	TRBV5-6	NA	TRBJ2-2	CASSFGGPGELFF	TGTGCCAGCAGCTTCGGGGGGCCCGGGGAGCTGTTTTTT
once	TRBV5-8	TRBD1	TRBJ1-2	CASSPGQNYGYTF	TGTGCCAGCAGCCCGGGACAGAACTATGGCTACACCTTC
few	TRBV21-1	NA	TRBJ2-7	CASSKVGLAGTYEQYF	TGTGCCAGCAGCAAAGTTGGGCTAGCGGGGACCTACGAGCAGTACTTC
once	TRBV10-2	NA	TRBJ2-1	CASSESQGYYNEQFF	TGCGCCAGCAGTGAGAGCCAGGGGTATTACAATGAGCAGTTCTTC
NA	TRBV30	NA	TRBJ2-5	CAWSVGVDRVAGETQYF	TGTGCCTGGAGTGTAGGGGTGGACAGGGTAGCGGGCGAGACCCAGTACTTC
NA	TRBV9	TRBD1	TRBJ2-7	CASSPPSGGFSEQYF	TGTGCCAGCAGCCCTCCCTCAGGGGGCTTCTCCGAGCAGTACTTC
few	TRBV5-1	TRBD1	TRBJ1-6	CASSLGQGNSPLHF	TGCGCCAGCAGCTTGGGACAGGGGAATTCACCCCTCCACTTT
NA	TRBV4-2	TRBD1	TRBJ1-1	CASSQEVRTGGTEAFF	TGTGCCAGCAGCCAAGAAGTGAGGACAGGGGGCACTGAAGCTTTCTTT
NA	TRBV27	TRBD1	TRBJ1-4	CASSETPTGARTNEKLFF	TGTGCCAGCAGTGAAACACCTACAGGGGCAAGGACTAATGAAAAACTGTTTTTT
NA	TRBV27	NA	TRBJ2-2	CASSPLGGTNTGELFF	TGTGCCAGCAGTCCCCTGGGAGGTACGAACACCGGGGAGCTGTTTTTT
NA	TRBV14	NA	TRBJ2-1	CASSQATLGGEQFF	TGTGCCAGCAGCCAAGCGACCTTAGGTGGTGAGCAGTTCTTC
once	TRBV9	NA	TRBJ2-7	CASTPGGLDEQYF	TGTGCCAGCACCCCGGGGGGCCTTGACGAGCAGTACTTC
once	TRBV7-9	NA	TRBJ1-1	CASSSPMGTEAFF	TGTGCCAGCAGTTCGCCGATGGGCACTGAAGCTTTCTTT
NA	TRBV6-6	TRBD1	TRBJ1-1	CASSPGTENTEAFF	TGTGCCAGCAGCCCCGGGACAGAGAACACTGAAGCTTTCTTT
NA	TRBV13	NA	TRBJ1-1	CASSLGAGTEAFF	TGTGCCAGCAGCTTGGGGGCGGGCACTGAAGCTTTCTTT
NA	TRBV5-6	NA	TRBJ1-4	CASSFATEDEKLFF	TGTGCCAGCAGCTTCGCCACTGAAGATGAAAAACTGTTTTTT
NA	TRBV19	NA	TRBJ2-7	CASSMGQETYEQYF	TGTGCCAGTAGTATGGGGCAGGAGACCTACGAGCAGTACTTC
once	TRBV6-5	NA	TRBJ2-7	CASSGLGPGEQYF	TGTGCCAGCAGTGGGCTCGGCCCGGGGGAGCAGTACTTC
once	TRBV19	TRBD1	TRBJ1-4	CASSIRDSNEKLFF	TGTGCCAGTAGTATTCGGGACAGTAATGAAAAACTGTTTTTT
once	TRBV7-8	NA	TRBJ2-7	CASSQGLVGQESYEQYF	TGTGCCAGCAGCCAGGGTTTAGTGGGACAAGAATCCTACGAGCAGTACTTC
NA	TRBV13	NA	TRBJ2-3	CASSLVSQADTQYF	TGTGCCAGCAGCTTAGTTTCGCAAGCGGATACGCAGTATTTT
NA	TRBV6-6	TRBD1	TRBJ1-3	CASRHGQGIGNTIYF	TGTGCCAGCAGACATGGACAGGGGATCGGAAACACCATATATTTT
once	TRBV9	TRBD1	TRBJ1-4	CASSVEGAGNEKLFF	TGTGCCAGCAGCGTAGAGGGGGCGGGTAATGAAAAACTGTTTTTT
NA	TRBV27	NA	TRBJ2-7	CASGVLPYEQYF	TGTGCCAGCGGGGTGTTGCCCTACGAGCAGTACTTC
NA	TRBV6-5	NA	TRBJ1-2	CASSYGGLDYGYTF	TGTGCCAGCAGTTACGGGGGGCTAGACTATGGCTACACCTTC
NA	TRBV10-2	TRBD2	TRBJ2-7	CASSEFEGGRGEQYF	TGCGCCAGCAGTGAGTTTGAGGGAGGGAGAGGGGAGCAGTACTTC
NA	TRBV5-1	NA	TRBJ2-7	CASSLALSSSYEQYF	TGCGCCAGCAGCTTAGCACTCTCGAGCTCCTACGAGCAGTACTTC
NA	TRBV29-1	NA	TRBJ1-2	CSVVGGWGNYGYTF	TGCAGCGTTGTCGGGGGATGGGGAAACTATGGCTACACCTTC